The rows below give T cell receptor beta chains drawn from one sample of a study of blood T cell repertoires in COVID-19. Sequenced by immunoSEQ multiplex PCR; TCRdb stores in-frame clones only, minus some. The repertoire includes fewer than 200,000 clones, 88% of them detected once, and around 24% sits in the top ten. Specimen: peripheral blood. These TCRs come from a man aged 55 to 70 with acute or convalescent COVID-19. CDR3s include the opening cysteine and the closing phenylalanine or tryptophan. The D gene is left open where the match is weak. Where a row states a size, it is once, few, many or the class of an expanded clone; other rows omit it.

CDR3 DNA,CDR3 protein,clone size,J gene,D gene,V gene
TGTGCCAGCAGTGACAGGGCTCAGCCCCAGCATTTT,CASSDRAQPQHF,-,TRBJ1-5,TRBD1,TRBV12-3/TRBV12-4
TGTGCCAGCAGCGTAGGGCGGGAGCTCCTGGGCGATGAGCAGTTCTTC,CASSVGRELLGDEQFF,-,TRBJ2-1,TRBD2,TRBV9
TGTGCTAGTGGTCCCGGGACTAGCGGGGGGGCCGATACGCAGTATTTT,CASGPGTSGGADTQYF,few,TRBJ2-3,TRBD2,TRBV12-5
TGTGCCAGCAGCCCCAGACAGGGTCACACCGGGGAGCTGTTTTTT,CASSPRQGHTGELFF,-,TRBJ2-2,TRBD1,TRBV11-3
TGTGCCAGCAGCCGGACAGTCTCTGGAAACACCATATATTTT,CASSRTVSGNTIYF,once,TRBJ1-3,-,TRBV7-2
TGTGCCAGCAACCTTTACTCGGGCACTGAAGCTTTCTTT,CASNLYSGTEAFF,-,TRBJ1-1,-,TRBV5-4
TGTGCCAGCAGTGATATCGGGGGGGCGAGCAATCAGCCCCAGCATTTT,CASSDIGGASNQPQHF,-,TRBJ1-5,-,TRBV25-1
TGTGCCAGCAGCTTCCCACCCCCCCCAGGGATTTATGGTAGCAATCAGCCCCAGCATTTT,CASSFPPPPGIYGSNQPQHF,few,TRBJ1-5,-,TRBV5-8
TGCGCCAGCAGCCAAGAAGGACAGATAAACACCGGGGAGCTGTTTTTT,CASSQEGQINTGELFF,few,TRBJ2-2,-,TRBV4-1
TGTGCCAGCAGTGTGACTATAGGGACAGGGGGGAACAATGAGCAGTTCTTC,CASSVTIGTGGNNEQFF,-,TRBJ2-1,TRBD1,TRBV6-1
TGTGCCAGCAGTTACTCGCGTGGGAGGGTTATCAATGAGCAGTTCTTC,CASSYSRGRVINEQFF,few,TRBJ2-1,TRBD2,TRBV6-2/TRBV6-3
TGTGCCTGGAGGAGGCGGGCGGAAGCTAACTATGGCTACACCTTC,CAWRRRAEANYGYTF,-,TRBJ1-2,-,TRBV30